This T cell receptor (beta chain) was captured by sequencing in a study of blood T cell repertoires in COVID-19 (dated by TCRdb to 2018 to 2020). About the full investigation: Samples from collaborators originated in the United States, Italy and Spain and spanned both the acute and convalescent phases of COVID-19. The prospective study material was composed of cDNA or gDNA derived from T cells, B-cell-depleted T cells, or PBMCs. Subjects who had been exposed to COVID-19, were actively infected with it, or had recovered from it provided the deeply sampled blood TCRbeta repertoires that made up the dataset. The repertoires were released in a freely available public database meant as a resource for research on the immune response to SARS-CoV-2. Samples were obtained from the ongoing ImmuneRACE study (first 160 participants) and from 1,254 subjects provided by 6 global collaborators. The sample metadata nearly always contained a de-identified subject ID, COVID-19 status, age in years and sex. Where available, HLA class I and class II types were taken from metadata supplied by the sample provider and were not determined by assay-based typing.

The investigation overall reported the following: The amount of clinical and demographic metadata varied by source and participant and was provided uncurated.

Each collaborating institution followed its own protocols to collect whole blood in K2EDTA tubes. For TCRbeta analysis, collaborators shipped samples in one of three forms: frozen whole blood, isolated PBMCs, or DNA extracted from either of those sample types. TCRbeta CDR3 regions were amplified from genomic DNA by means of the immunoSEQ Assay, a bias-controlled multiplex PCR. The study's processing was this. The number of nucleated cells in each sample was estimated by amplification of reference gene primers within the assay. Sequence reads were collapsed and filtered to measure the absolute abundance of every unique TCRbeta CDR3 rearrangement. For each sample, productive Simpson clonality was calculated as the square root of Simpson's diversity index across productive rearrangements. The table was pulled from immuneACCESS by TCRdb, which kept in-frame rearrangements only. Such tables lose some clones; where checked, under half of the loss comes from unresolved V genes, and the rest has no known cause. V and J calls and clone size are given by that table; D and trimming were obtained from the DNA. Within this sample are 40,000 to 60,000 clones, with roughly 84% of them counted one time only. Together, the top ten hold 13% to 15% of the sample.

Via the germline V gene, CDR1 is SNHLY and CDR2 FYNNEI. The cysteine opens and the phenylalanine closes a CDR3 of 14 amino acids. The only DNA kept is the CDR3, 42 bases in frame from the first base. V is reduced by 4 bases and J by 2 bases, leaving a spacing of 10 bases between them. Comments on this clone: Its antigen remains unidentified. Per-base qualities were not stored, and no clone one base away is much larger.

Specimen: peripheral blood. The clonotype comes from a human donor in a cohort sampled during active COVID-19. The chain was built from TRBV2 and TRBJ2-3, with no reliable assignment of the D segment. The CDR3 sequence is CASSARTVTDTQYF. The sequenced DNA is TGTGCCAGCAGTGCAAGAACGGTCACAGATACGCAGTATTTT.